This entry lists 9 T cell receptor beta chains sequenced from one sample in a study of T cells in Graves' hyperthyroidism and ophthalmopathy. RNA transcripts served as the template for amplifying TCR beta CDR3 regions. The HTBI primer set drove a first-round RT-PCR of the TCR CDR3. Each CDR3 protein is one row after TCRdb ran MiXCR on the multiplex PCR reads. The profile covers 400,000 to 500,000 distinct CDR3 sequences, with around 15% appearing a single time and 5% to 6% taken by the ten largest. The sequenced material came from blood. Receptor source: a woman aged 18-29 years with Graves' hyperthyroidism.

The gene calls are TRBV4-2 and TRBJ2-2, with no clear D. This CDR3 has 15 residues. V was trimmed by 0 bases and J by 0 bases, leaving 5 bases between them. Germline CDR1 reads LGHNA; CDR2 reads YNFKEQ. CDR3 sequence (DNA): TGTGCCAGCAGCCAAGACCTAGCGAACACCGGGGAGCTGTTTTTT. This sequence encodes CASSQDLANTGELFF.

This clonotype was observed a few times. V usage is TRBV27 and J usage is TRBJ1-2; D may be TRBD1 (6 bases). There are 15 residues in the CDR3. From germline, CDR1 is MNHEY and CDR2 SMNVEV (reference sequence). Trimming removed 5 bases at V and 4 bases at J, with 17 bases between. Written as DNA, the CDR3 is TGTGCCAGCAGTATCGACAGGAAACTTTTCTATGGCTACACCTTC. Translating it yields CASSIDRKLFYGYTF.

In its sample, this clonotype was seen a few times. This sequence joins TRBV2 and TRBJ2-1, with 13 bases aligning to TRBD2. The germline V gene has CDR1 SNHLY and CDR2 FYNNEI. This CDR3 has 16 residues. J lost 1 base, V lost 5 bases, and 2 bases had no gene match. DNA of the CDR3: TGTGCCAGCAGTTGGACTAGCGGGGGTTCCTACAATGAGCAGTTCTTC. Translation gives CASSWTSGGSYNEQFF.

The rearrangement uses TRBV3-1 and TRBJ1-1; D not resolved. CDR1 and CDR2 from the germline V gene are LGHDT and YNNKEL (reference sequence). V shed 3 bases and J shed 1 base, with 12 bases lying between them. This CDR3 has 15 amino acids. The CDR3 reads CASSQEGPGNTEAFF. As DNA, the CDR3 is TGTGCCAGCAGCCAGGAAGGACCGGGGAACACTGAAGCTTTCTTT. Supplemented by reference TRBV3-1 and TRBJ1-1, the full variable domain reads DTAVSQTPKYLVTQMGNDKSIKCEQNLGHDTMYWYKQDSKKFLKIMFSYNNKELIINETVPNRFSPKSPDKAHLNLHINSLELGDSAVYFCASSQEGPGNTEAFFGQGTRLTVV.

This clonotype has a handful of counts. The CDR3 DNA reads TGCAGTGCTAGACCCAATCCCAGGGGCGGAGTGGGTAATGAGCAGTTCTTC. Translating it yields CSARPNPRGGVGNEQFF. The chain recombines TRBV20-1 with TRBJ2-1, with TRBD1 as a possible D gene (6 bases). CDR1 and CDR2 (germline): DFQATT, SNEGSKA (reference sequence). The length of the CDR3 is 17 residues. V was pared by 2 bases and J by 7 bases, with 24 bases between.

The rearrangement uses TRBV19 and TRBJ1-1; no clear D gene. Looked up from germline, CDR1 is LNHDA and CDR2 is SQIVND (reference sequence). Between the trimmed V and J ends, which lost 3 bases and 0 bases, there was a span of 8 bases. This CDR3 comprises 14 residues. The CDR3: CASSMGSLNTEAFF. CDR3 bases: TGTGCCAGTAGTATGGGCAGTTTGAACACTGAAGCTTTCTTT.

The V call is TRBV9, the J call TRBJ2-1; 12 bases map to TRBD2. The CDR3 spans 15 residues. The ends lost 3 bases at V and 6 bases at J; junction bases unmatched: 4. From germline, CDR1 is SGDLS and CDR2 YYNGEE. For the CDR3, the DNA is TGTGCCAGCAGCGCGACTAGCGGGAGTACCAATGAGCAGTTCTTC. It translates to CASSATSGSTNEQFF.

Only a few counts were recorded for this clonotype. This chain's CDR3 is CASSIEGSPNLYNEQFF. The CDR3 nucleotides are TGTGCCAGTAGTATAGAAGGATCTCCCAATCTCTACAATGAGCAGTTCTTC. V usage is TRBV19 and J usage is TRBJ2-1; D unresolved. CDR3 length: 17 residues. Germline V gene sequence: CDR1 LNHDA, CDR2 SQIVND (reference sequence). Trimming stripped 0 bases from V and 3 bases from J, with 15 bases between. Full variable domain (outside the CDR3, taken from reference TRBV19 and TRBJ2-1): DGGITQSPKYLFRKEGQNVTLSCEQNLNHDAMYWYRQDPGQGLRLIYYSQIVNDFQKGDIAEGYSVSREKKESFPLTVTSAQKNPTAFYLCASSIEGSPNLYNEQFFGPGTRLTVL.

This clonotype was counted at least ten times. The genes are TRBV27 and TRBJ2-1; D is uncertain. Looked up from germline, CDR1 is MNHEY and CDR2 is SMNVEV (reference sequence). The germline V and J ends were trimmed by 5 bases and 2 bases, with 7 bases remaining between them. The length of the CDR3 is 13 residues. In DNA form, the CDR3 reads TGTGCCAGCAGTCAGGCCGCCTACAATGAGCAGTTCTTC. Encoded protein: CASSQAAYNEQFF.